Listed here are 27 T cell receptor beta chains from one sample, sequenced in a study of Graves' ophthalmopathy and Graves' hyperthyroidism. RNA transcripts served as template for amplifying TCR beta CDR3 sequences. RT-PCR was first run with HTBI primers, then multiplex PCR in a second round. Using its own MiXCR run on the multiplex PCR reads, TCRdb lists one record per CDR3 protein. The profile covers 300,000 to 400,000 distinct CDR3 sequences, with about a sixth appearing a single time and roughly an eighth taken by the ten largest. The sample consisted of peripheral blood. The receptors shown here come from an adult man with Graves' ophthalmopathy.

In its sample, this clonotype was seen many times. The rearrangement links TRBV6-1 to TRBJ1-6; D is unresolved. The ends were cut back, 6 bases at V and 8 bases at J, with 17 bases in the middle. This CDR3 is built from 15 residues. Germline assignment: CDR1 MNHNS and CDR2 SASEGT. CDR3 protein: CASREDSREDSPLHF. The CDR3 DNA is TGTGCCAGCAGGGAGGACTCAAGAGAGGATTCACCCCTCCACTTT.

With respect to this clonotype: A much larger clone is a single base away; this may be a read error. The J gene is TRBJ1-5, the V gene TRBV6-1, with a tentative D call TRBD1 (5 bases). Germline V gene lookup returns CDR1 MNHNS and CDR2 SASEGT. The CDR3 is 13 amino acids. CDR3 amino acids: CANSERGGEPQHF. The CDR3 DNA sequence: TGTGCCAACAGTGAGAGGGGCGGGGAGCCCCAGCATTTT.

This clonotype came up many times. Relative to the germline gene, one junction end is altered; a read error may explain this. The chain combines TRBV4-2 with TRBJ1-6; no firm D call. Looked up from germline, CDR1 is LGHNA and CDR2 is YNFKEQ. This CDR3 is 18 amino acids long. CDR3 loop: CASSQELAMSSYNSPLHF. The CDR3 region has the DNA TGTGCCAGCAGCCAAGAGTTGGCGATGAGCTCCTATAATTCGCCCCTCCACTTT.

There are many counts of this clonotype. CDR3 DNA: TGTGCCAGCAGCCACTTTCCCTACGAGCAGTACTTC. It specifies CASSHFPYEQYF. The chain employs TRBV14 and TRBJ2-7; unclear D gene. This CDR3 has 12 amino acids. V was clipped by 3 bases and J by 2 bases, with 5 bases between them. Per germline, CDR1 SGHDN and CDR2 FVKESK.

In this sample, this clonotype turned up many times. The rearrangement uses TRBV5-1 and TRBJ1-6, with 7 nucleotides matching TRBD1. Germline-derived CDR1 and CDR2 are SGHRS and YFSETQ. Trimming removed 4 bases from V and 10 bases from J; junction bases left unmatched: 11. This CDR3 is built from 15 residues. CDR3 residues: CASSASEGAESPLHF. CDR3 in DNA: TGCGCCAGCAGCGCATCAGAGGGGGCAGAATCACCCCTCCACTTT.

This clonotype was recorded many times. This rearrangement joins TRBV13 to TRBJ2-7; D is unclear. V was trimmed by 5 bases and J by 2 bases, leaving 13 bases between them. The germline CDR1 and CDR2 sequences are PRHDT and FYEKMQ (reference sequence). The CDR3 contains 14 residues. CDR3 in DNA: TGTGCCAGCAGCCCGACCGGGTACCCCTACGAGCAGTACTTC. It codes for CASSPTGYPYEQYF.

This clonotype was detected many times. V and J are TRBV15 and TRBJ2-2; maybe TRBD1 (6 bases). The CDR3 has 14 amino acids. Germline V lookup: CDR1 LNHNV, CDR2 YYDKDF (reference sequence). Trimming pared 2 bases from V and 4 bases from J, leaving 8 bases between. CDR3 DNA: TGTGCCACCAGCAGAAACAGGGTCACCGGGGAGCTGTTTTTT. The encoded protein is CATSRNRVTGELFF. The variable domain in full, completed from reference TRBV15 and TRBJ2-2, reads DAMVIQNPRYQVTQFGKPVTLSCSQTLNHNVMYWYQQKSSQAPKLLFHYYDKDFNNEADTPDNFQSRRPNTSFCFLDIRSPGLGDTAMYLCATSRNRVTGELFFGEGSRLTVL.

The chain links TRBV28 to TRBJ1-1; 8 bases fit TRBD1. The germline gives CDR1 MDHEN, CDR2 SYDVKM. V lost 6 bases and J lost 5; bases outside the gene matches: 8. CDR3 size: 14 residues. The CDR3 is CASRHPGGRTEAFF. CDR3 nucleotide sequence: TGTGCCAGCAGACACCCAGGGGGCCGGACTGAAGCTTTCTTT.

This clonotype was picked up many times. V gene TRBV6-5 combines with J gene TRBJ2-7, with 7 bases matching TRBD1. Germline V gives CDR1 MNHEY, CDR2 SVGAGI. Trimming took 3 bases from V and 2 from J; bases not matched to a gene: 7. The CDR3 has 15 amino acids. The CDR3 DNA reads as TGTGCCAGCAGTTATTCGGGGACAGTTACCTACGAGCAGTACTTC. Its translation is CASSYSGTVTYEQYF.

This clonotype was counted at least ten times. The chain carries TRBV12-3 or TRBV12-4 and TRBJ1-2, with D perhaps TRBD1 (6 bases). V dropped 5 bases and J dropped 0 bases, with 13 bases sitting between them. CDR3 length equals 15 residues. CDR3 nucleotides: TGTGCCAGCAGTCCACAGGGTGGAGCTAACTATGGCTACACCTTC. Translating it yields CASSPQGGANYGYTF.

This clonotype was counted only a few times. The chain recombines TRBV30 with TRBJ2-7; D is uncertain. The germline V gene encodes CDR1 GTSNPN and CDR2 SVGIG (reference sequence). V lost 0 bases to trimming and J lost 2 bases, with 8 bases between them. This CDR3 region has 13 residues. The CDR3 coding sequence is TGTGCCTGGAGTGTCGTGACTCCCTACGAGCAGTACTTC. Translating it yields CAWSVVTPYEQYF. Based on the CDR3 plus reference TRBV30 and TRBJ2-7, the full variable domain is SQTIHQWPATLVQPVGSPLSLECTVEGTSNPNLYWYRQAAGRGLQLLFYSVGIGQISSEVPQNLSASRPQDRQFILSSKKLLLSDSGFYLCAWSVVTPYEQYFGPGTRLTVT.

This clonotype was detected ten times or more. One end of the junction does not line up with germline, which may come from a read error. J is TRBJ1-6 and V is TRBV6-1; TRBD1 might be the D (6 bases). The V gene's germline CDR1 is MNHNS and CDR2 SASEGT. There are 14 residues in the CDR3. The CDR3 region has the DNA TGTGCCAGCAGAGAAGACAGGATTAATTCACCCCTCCACTTT. Translation: CASREDRINSPLHF.

This clonotype showed up many times. V is TRBV12-3 or TRBV12-4 and J is TRBJ2-5, with D unclear. The CDR3 consists of 13 residues. Trimming removed 6 bases at V and 0 bases at J, with 8 bases between. The CDR3 protein is CASSNRDQETQYF. CDR3 in DNA: TGTGCCAGCAGCAACCGGGACCAAGAGACCCAGTACTTC.

This clonotype was observed at least ten times. The CDR3 sequence: CASSLRHGGGNTIYF. The DNA of the CDR3 is TGCGCCAGCAGCTTACGGCACGGTGGTGGAAACACCATATATTTT. This chain connects TRBV5-1 to TRBJ1-3; unclear D gene. Germline assignment: CDR1 SGHRS and CDR2 YFSETQ. The length of the CDR3 is 15 residues. V shed 2 bases and J shed 3 bases, with 12 bases lying between them.

There are a few counts of this clonotype. This sequence may be a read error, since a much larger clone differs from it by one base. The gene calls are TRBV10-3 and TRBJ2-7; no definite D call. The DNA end is a closer match to TRBJ2-1, so the J assignment may be wrong. Germline loops: CDR1 ENHRY, CDR2 SYGVKD. The CDR3 covers 11 residues. CDR3 nucleotide sequence: TGTGCCATCAGTGACATGTACGAGCAGTTCTTC. Translation gives CAISDMYEQFF.

The rearrangement joins TRBV2 to TRBJ2-1, with 8 bases identical to TRBD2. V was clipped by 7 bases and J by 7 bases; unmatched bases: 9. Germline V gene sequence: CDR1 SNHLY, CDR2 FYNNEI. CDR3 length equals 14 residues. The CDR3: CASTDGTSLNEQFF. As DNA, the CDR3 is TGTGCCAGCACCGATGGGACTAGTTTAAATGAGCAGTTCTTC.

The chain carries TRBV2 and TRBJ2-5; possibly TRBD2 for D (6 bases). V dropped 10 bases and J dropped 5 bases, with 23 bases sitting between them. The CDR3 has 15 residues. Per germline, CDR1 SNHLY and CDR2 FYNNEI. CDR3 nucleotides: TGTGCCAACAGCGGGCGATCGGGTAGAGGGGAGACCCAGTACTTC. Protein product: CANSGRSGRGETQYF.

This clonotype came up once. The chain carries TRBV6-1 and TRBJ1-5, with TRBD1 matching over 10 bases. CDR3 size: 13 residues. Germline V gene sequence: CDR1 MNHNS, CDR2 SASEGT. V shed 6 bases and J 11 bases; nucleotides not matched to a gene: 7. The CDR3 reads CASRQQGQGTQHF. Written as DNA, the CDR3 is TGTGCCAGCAGACAACAGGGACAGGGGACCCAGCATTTT.

This clonotype was seen at least ten times. V usage is TRBV6-5 and J usage is TRBJ2-7; unclear D gene. The V end lost 2 bases, the J end lost 5 bases, and 10 bases lay between the germline ends. CDR3 length: 13 residues. CDR1 and CDR2 from the germline V gene are MNHEY and SVGAGI. CDR3 in amino acids: CASSYGATNEQYF. The CDR3 coding sequence is TGTGCCAGCAGTTACGGTGCGACCAACGAGCAGTACTTC.

In this sample, this clonotype turned up many times. CDR3 sequence: CASSEDTGTGELFF. CDR3 in DNA: TGTGCCAGCAGCGAGGATACAGGGACCGGGGAGCTGTTTTTT. The V and J genes are TRBV2 and TRBJ2-2; TRBD1 is a possible D gene (6 bases). The CDR3 length is 14 residues. Germline V gives CDR1 SNHLY, CDR2 FYNNEI. With 6 bases removed from V and 5 bases from J, the gap between germline ends came to 13 bases.

The gene calls are TRBV19 and TRBJ2-7; TRBD1 might be the D (5 bases). The germline CDR1 and CDR2 sequences are LNHDA and SQIVND (reference sequence). This CDR3 contains 13 residues. V lost 2 bases and J 6 bases, leaving 11 bases between the germline ends. The CDR3 reads CASSIRAGLEQYF. The CDR3, as DNA: TGTGCCAGTAGTATACGCGCAGGGCTCGAGCAGTACTTC.

This clonotype has only a few counts. V and J are TRBV4-1 and TRBJ1-1; 7 positions agree with TRBD1. J lost 1 base, V lost 3 bases, and 5 bases had no gene match. Germline-derived CDR1 and CDR2 are MGHRA and YSYEKL. The CDR3 is made up of 15 amino acids. CDR3: CASSQPGQENTEAFF. CDR3 sequence (DNA): TGCGCCAGCAGCCAGCCCGGACAGGAGAACACTGAAGCTTTCTTT.

As regards this clonotype: A much larger clone differs from this one at a single base, so this may be a read error. The chain employs TRBV12-3 or TRBV12-4 and TRBJ1-5, with D perhaps matching TRBD1 (6 bases). V lost 1 base and J 7 bases, leaving 17 bases between the germline ends. There are 16 residues in the CDR3. The CDR3 DNA reads as TGTGCCAGCAGTTTAGGGTCACAGGGCCTCGGGCAGCCCCAGCATTTT. It yields the protein CASSLGSQGLGQPQHF.

Comment on this clonotype: The CDR3 carries no conserved terminal phenylalanine or tryptophan, so it likely arises from a read error. The chain links TRBV14 to TRBJ1-1, with D uncertain. CDR1 SGHDN and CDR2 FVKESK come from the germline V gene. The CDR3 has 17 amino acids. Trimming cost V 7 bases and J 0 bases, with 21 bases left between them. CDR3 sequence reads: CASIGLTGVEMNTEAFI. The CDR3 DNA sequence: TGTGCCAGCATAGGCCTAACCGGGGTCGAGATGAACACTGAAGCTTTCATT.

In this sample, this clonotype turned up a few times. This may be a read error, as it is one base from a much larger clone. The chain is built from TRBV11-2 and TRBJ2-2, with a possible D match to TRBD1 (6 bases). Deletions cut 7 bases from V and 4 bases from J, with 22 bases between. This CDR3 is built from 17 residues. The germline V gene has CDR1 SGHAT and CDR2 FQNNGV. In DNA, the CDR3 is TGTGCCAGCATCTTTGTAAACGCAGGACAGTCCACCGGGGAGCTGTTTTTT. It yields the protein CASIFVNAGQSTGELFF.

This clonotype was picked up many times. The chain is built from TRBV28 and TRBJ2-7, with 8 bases fitting TRBD1. The CDR3 length is 14 residues. CDR1 is MDHEN and CDR2 is SYDVKM in the germline V gene. V lost 5 bases to trimming and J lost 7 bases; unmatched junction nucleotides: 10. The CDR3: CASSHMDRAFEQYF. CDR3 sequence (DNA): TGTGCCAGCAGTCACATGGACAGGGCGTTTGAGCAGTACTTC.

The CDR3 DNA reads TGTGCCAGCTCCTTGGGCGGCCCGACAAACACTGAAGCTTTCTTT. It codes for CASSLGGPTNTEAFF. The chain uses TRBV28 and TRBJ1-1, with unresolved D. Germline CDR1 MDHEN, CDR2 SYDVKM. This CDR3 spans 15 amino acids. V was clipped by 8 bases and J by 2 bases, with 18 bases between them.